This is a list of T cell receptor beta chains from one sample in a study of blood T cells in healthy people across ages. TCRdb processed the 5' RACE reads anew with MiXCR; each CDR3 protein has one entry. The sample consists of 750,000 to 950,000 distinct CDR3 sequences, roughly 24% of them appearing once. These data are also associated with another study on T cells of mothers and their children.

Sequences were obtained from blood. These receptor sequences come from a boy aged 5-17 years in good health. The CDR3 runs from the conserved cysteine through the conserved F or W. A D gene is named only where the DNA matches it firmly. Clone size is stated in some rows and not others, as once, few, many or a class when expanded.

D gene	clone size	V gene	J gene	CDR3 protein	CDR3 DNA
TRBD1	.	TRBV5-1	TRBJ1-6	CASSLGGQGEGSPLHF	TGCGCCAGCAGCTTGGGGGGACAGGGGGAAGGTTCACCCCTCCACTTT
TRBD1	.	TRBV5-5	TRBJ2-7	CASSQWTGAEQYF	TGTGCCAGCAGCCAATGGACAGGGGCCGAGCAGTACTTC
.	.	TRBV4-1	TRBJ2-7	CASTKRWAGRISPFYEQYF	TGCGCCAGCACCAAGAGGTGGGCAGGGCGAATTTCACCCTTCTACGAGCAGTACTTC
TRBD2	few	TRBV12-3/TRBV12-4	TRBJ2-7	CASSAGLAGSYEQYF	TGTGCCAGCAGTGCCGGACTAGCGGGAAGCTACGAGCAGTACTTC
.	few	TRBV7-9	TRBJ1-1	CAAGSGNTEAFF	TGTGCCGCCGGATCCGGGAACACTGAAGCTTTCTTT
.	few	TRBV5-1	TRBJ2-7	CASSWADRRAPYEQYF	TGCGCCAGCAGCTGGGCCGACAGGCGTGCTCCCTACGAGCAGTACTTC
.	.	TRBV19	TRBJ2-7	CASSKRSLYEQYF	TGTGCCAGTAGTAAACGGTCCCTCTACGAGCAGTACTTC
TRBD2	.	TRBV7-9	TRBJ2-5	CASSAMLAGGLETQYF	TGTGCCAGCAGCGCCATGCTAGCGGGGGGCCTGGAGACCCAGTACTTC
.	few	TRBV2	TRBJ2-7	CASSVDYTPNYEQYF	TGTGCCAGCAGCGTGGATTATACCCCAAACTACGAGCAGTACTTC
TRBD1	.	TRBV7-3	TRBJ1-2	CASSLTGTGPGYTF	TGTGCCAGCAGCTTAACGGGGACAGGGCCGGGCTACACCTTC
.	.	TRBV5-1	TRBJ2-5	CASSPGGPPGSETQYF	TGCGCCAGCAGCCCGGGCGGCCCCCCGGGGAGTGAGACCCAGTACTTC
TRBD2	.	TRBV7-9	TRBJ2-7	CVGGTLGAPGEQYF	TGCGTGGGGGGGACCCTTGGGGCCCCTGGCGAGCAGTACTTC
.	.	TRBV7-2	TRBJ2-5	CASSSAGGTYETQYF	TGTGCCAGCAGCTCGGCCGGGGGCACCTACGAGACCCAGTACTTC
TRBD1	.	TRBV18	TRBJ1-2	CAGSPRTGPNYGYTF	TGTGCCGGCTCACCCAGGACAGGGCCTAACTATGGCTACACCTTC
TRBD2	.	TRBV20-1	TRBJ2-5	CSARGWDGGGGAETQYF	TGCAGTGCTAGAGGTTGGGATGGCGGGGGGGGAGCGGAGACCCAGTACTTC
.	few	TRBV3-1	TRBJ2-6	CASHQSSGANVLTF	TGTGCCAGCCACCAGAGCTCTGGGGCCAACGTCCTGACTTTC
.	.	TRBV10-3	TRBJ2-7	CATSPGQDYEQYF	TGTGCCACTTCTCCCGGACAGGACTACGAACAGTACTTC
.	.	TRBV10-3	TRBJ2-1	CAISEYGGTEINNEQFF	TGTGCCATCAGTGAGTACGGAGGGACAGAGATAAACAATGAGCAGTTCTTC
.	few	TRBV29-1	TRBJ1-1	CSVGKGDYTEAFF	TGCAGCGTTGGAAAGGGGGATTACACTGAAGCTTTCTTT
.	.	TRBV5-5	TRBJ2-2	CASSRRNTGELFF	TGTGCCAGCAGTAGACGGAACACCGGGGAGCTGTTTTTT
.	few	TRBV6-6	TRBJ2-5	CASSSERPPFGAQYF	TGTGCCAGCAGTTCCGAACGGCCCCCGTTTGGGGCCCAGTACTTC
.	few	TRBV6-1	TRBJ2-7	CASRASSAAYEQYF	TGTGCCAGCAGGGCTTCTAGCGCGGCCTACGAGCAGTACTTC
TRBD2	few	TRBV5-4	TRBJ2-3	CASGAGGYTDTQYF	TGTGCCAGCGGGGCGGGGGGATACACAGATACGCAGTATTTT
TRBD1	.	TRBV28	TRBJ2-1	CASSSWDSLWLPYNEQFF	TGTGCCAGCAGTTCGTGGGACAGCCTATGGCTTCCCTACAATGAGCAGTTCTTC
.	.	TRBV3-1	TRBJ1-1	CASSQAASPEAFF	TGTGCCAGCAGCCAAGCAGCTTCACCTGAAGCTTTCTTT
.	few	TRBV3-1	TRBJ2-7	CASSPRGPDEQYF	TGTGCCAGCAGCCCGCGGGGGCCGGATGAGCAGTACTTC
TRBD1	few	TRBV27	TRBJ2-1	CASRATGGHEQFF	TGTGCCAGCAGGGCGACAGGGGGGCATGAGCAGTTCTTC
.	few	TRBV24-1	TRBJ2-3	CATSDSWAPTNTDTQYF	TGTGCCACCAGTGATTCTTGGGCACCTACTAACACAGATACGCAGTATTTT
TRBD1	.	TRBV3-1	TRBJ2-7	CASSQGQGLYEQYF	TGTGCCAGCAGCCAAGGACAGGGGCTTTACGAGCAGTACTTC
TRBD1	few	TRBV6-2/TRBV6-3	TRBJ2-6	CASRRGQGLTGANVLTF	TGTGCCAGTCGCCGGGGACAGGGATTAACTGGGGCCAACGTCCTGACTTTC
.	few	TRBV7-9	TRBJ2-7	CASSLGQGGQYF	TGTGCCAGCAGCTTAGGACAGGGAGGGCAGTACTTC
.	.	TRBV6-5	TRBJ1-2	CASSGHFAYGYTF	TGTGCCAGCAGTGGACATTTCGCCTATGGCTACACCTTC
.	.	TRBV7-9	TRBJ2-6	CASSLVDGSGANVLTF	TGTGCCAGCAGCTTGGTTGACGGCTCTGGGGCCAACGTCCTGACTTTC
.	.	TRBV5-1	TRBJ2-7	CASSLDGGQSYEQYF	TGCGCCAGCAGCTTGGATGGGGGGCAGTCCTACGAGCAGTACTTC
.	.	TRBV12-5	TRBJ2-5	CASGLVLFGSQYF	TGTGCTAGTGGTTTGGTACTTTTCGGGTCGCAGTACTTC
TRBD2	.	TRBV20-1	TRBJ2-1	CSASSGGAGNEQFF	TGCAGTGCCTCAAGCGGGGGGGCCGGGAATGAGCAGTTCTTC
.	few	TRBV7-3	TRBJ2-1	CASSLDRNNEQFF	TGTGCCAGCAGCTTAGACAGGAACAATGAGCAGTTCTTC
.	.	TRBV5-1	TRBJ2-1	CASSLNRPLNEQFF	TGCGCCAGCAGCCTCAACCGGCCCCTTAATGAGCAGTTCTTC
TRBD2	.	TRBV5-1	TRBJ2-1	CASSVASGDNEQFF	TGCGCCAGCAGCGTAGCTAGCGGGGATAATGAGCAGTTCTTC
.	few	TRBV3-1	TRBJ2-5	CASSLNLAQPEQYF	TGTGCCAGCAGCCTCAACCTTGCGCAGCCTGAGCAGTACTTC
TRBD1	few	TRBV6-5	TRBJ1-3	CASSGQDGGNTIYF	TGTGCCAGCAGTGGACAGGATGGAGGAAACACCATATATTTT
.	once	TRBV7-3	TRBJ2-7	CASSLNPPQGARSNEQYF	TGTGCCAGCAGCTTAAACCCACCTCAAGGGGCACGCAGCAACGAGCAGTACTTC
.	.	TRBV29-1	TRBJ1-4	CSVAGALDEKLFF	TGCAGCGTAGCAGGGGCTTTGGATGAAAAACTGTTTTTT
TRBD2	few	TRBV20-1	TRBJ2-2	CSARDRRGGLWDTGELFF	TGCAGTGCTAGAGATCGGCGGGGGGGCCTCTGGGACACCGGGGAGCTGTTTTTT
.	few	TRBV7-9	TRBJ2-7	CASSLRATTDGEQYF	TGTGCCAGCAGTTTACGGGCTACAACCGACGGCGAGCAGTACTTC
.	few	TRBV3-1	TRBJ2-7	CASSQDWIYEQYF	TGTGCCAGCAGCCAAGACTGGATCTACGAGCAGTACTTC
TRBD2	.	TRBV29-1	TRBJ2-3	CSVILAGAGTDTQYF	TGCAGCGTAATTCTAGCGGGGGCCGGCACAGATACGCAGTATTTT
.	few	TRBV29-1	TRBJ1-1	CSVIGVQGKEGAFF	TGCAGCGTAATCGGGGTTCAAGGGAAAGAAGGGGCTTTCTTT
.	.	TRBV10-3	TRBJ2-4	CAISEPWMDKNIQYF	TGTGCCATCAGTGAACCGTGGATGGACAAAAACATTCAGTACTTC
.	.	TRBV7-8	TRBJ2-1	CASSSHTGLPFF	TGTGCCAGCAGCTCCCATACGGGGTTGCCGTTCTTC
.	.	TRBV3-1	TRBJ1-1	CASTSTIANTEAFF	TGTGCCAGCACCTCCACCATAGCGAACACTGAAGCTTTCTTT
.	once	TRBV5-1	TRBJ2-1	CASSAGQQTDEQFF	TGCGCCAGCAGCGCGGGACAGCAGACGGATGAGCAGTTCTTC
.	.	TRBV9	TRBJ2-5	CASSGEVGVETQYF	TGTGCCAGCAGCGGAGAGGTAGGGGTTGAGACCCAGTACTTC